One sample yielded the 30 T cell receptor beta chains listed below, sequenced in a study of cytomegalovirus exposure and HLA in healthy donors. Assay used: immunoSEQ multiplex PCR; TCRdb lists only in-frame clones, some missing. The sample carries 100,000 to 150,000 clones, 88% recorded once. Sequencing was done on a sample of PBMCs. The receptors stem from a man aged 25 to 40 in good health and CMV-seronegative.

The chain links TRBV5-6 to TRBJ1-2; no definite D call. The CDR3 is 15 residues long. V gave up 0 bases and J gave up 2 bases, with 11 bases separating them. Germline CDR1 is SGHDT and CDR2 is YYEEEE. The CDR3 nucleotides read TGTGCCAGCAGCTTGGAGCCGGGAATAAACTATGGCTACACCTTC. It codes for CASSLEPGINYGYTF.

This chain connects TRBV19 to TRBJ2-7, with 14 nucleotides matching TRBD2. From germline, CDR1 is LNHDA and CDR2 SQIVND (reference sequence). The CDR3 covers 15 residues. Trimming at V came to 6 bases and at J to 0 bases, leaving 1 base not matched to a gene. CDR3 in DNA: TGTGCCAGTAGGGGGACTAGCGGGAGCTCCTACGAGCAGTACTTC. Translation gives CASRGTSGSSYEQYF. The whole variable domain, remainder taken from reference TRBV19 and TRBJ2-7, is DGGITQSPKYLFRKEGQNVTLSCEQNLNHDAMYWYRQDPGQGLRLIYYSQIVNDFQKGDIAEGYSVSREKKESFPLTVTSAQKNPTAFYLCASRGTSGSSYEQYFGPGTRLTVT.

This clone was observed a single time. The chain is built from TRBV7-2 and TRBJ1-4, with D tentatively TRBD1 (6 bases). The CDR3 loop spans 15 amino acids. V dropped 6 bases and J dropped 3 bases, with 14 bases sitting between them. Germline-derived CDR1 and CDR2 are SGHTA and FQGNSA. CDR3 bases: TGTGCCAGCAGTCAGAGGGGGAGAGCTAATGAAAAACTGTTTTTT. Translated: CASSQRGRANEKLFF.

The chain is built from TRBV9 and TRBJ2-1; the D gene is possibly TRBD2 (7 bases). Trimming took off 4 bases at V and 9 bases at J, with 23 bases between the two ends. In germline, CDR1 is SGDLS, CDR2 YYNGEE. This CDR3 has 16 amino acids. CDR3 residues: CASSLKGAGGGGEQFF. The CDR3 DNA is TGTGCCAGCAGCTTAAAGGGAGCAGGAGGGGGGGGTGAGCAGTTCTTC.

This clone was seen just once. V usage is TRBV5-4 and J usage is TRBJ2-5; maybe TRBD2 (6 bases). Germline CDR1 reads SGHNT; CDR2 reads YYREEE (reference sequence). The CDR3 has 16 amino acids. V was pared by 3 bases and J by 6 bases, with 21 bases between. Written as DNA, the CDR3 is TGTGCCAGCAGCTCGTCCGGGACTCCGAAGGGAAAGACCCAGTACTTC. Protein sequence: CASSSSGTPKGKTQYF.

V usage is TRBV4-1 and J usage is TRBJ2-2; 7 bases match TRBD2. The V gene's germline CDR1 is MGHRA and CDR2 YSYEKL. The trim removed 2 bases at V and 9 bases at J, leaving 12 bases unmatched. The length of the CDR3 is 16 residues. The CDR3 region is CASSQPGLKNYRELFF. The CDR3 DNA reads TGCGCCAGCAGCCAACCGGGACTAAAGAACTACCGGGAGCTGTTTTTT.

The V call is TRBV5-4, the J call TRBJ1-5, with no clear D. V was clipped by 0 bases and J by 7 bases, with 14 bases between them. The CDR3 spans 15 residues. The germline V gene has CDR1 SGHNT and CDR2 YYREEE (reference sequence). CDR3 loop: CASSLGTGKGQPQHF. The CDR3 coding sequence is TGTGCCAGCAGCTTGGGTACGGGTAAAGGACAGCCCCAGCATTTT. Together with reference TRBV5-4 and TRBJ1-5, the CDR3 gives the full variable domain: ETGVTQSPTHLIKTRGQQVTLRCSSQSGHNTVSWYQQALGQGPQFIFQYYREEENGRGNFPPRFSGLQFPNYSSELNVNALELDDSALYLCASSLGTGKGQPQHFGDGTRLSIL.

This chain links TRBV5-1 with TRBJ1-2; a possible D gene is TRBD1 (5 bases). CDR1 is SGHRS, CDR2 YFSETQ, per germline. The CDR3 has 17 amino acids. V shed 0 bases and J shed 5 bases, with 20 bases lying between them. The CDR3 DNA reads TGCGCCAGCAGCTTGGGGGTTAATAGGGGCCCCGGGTATGGCTACACCTTC. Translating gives CASSLGVNRGPGYGYTF.

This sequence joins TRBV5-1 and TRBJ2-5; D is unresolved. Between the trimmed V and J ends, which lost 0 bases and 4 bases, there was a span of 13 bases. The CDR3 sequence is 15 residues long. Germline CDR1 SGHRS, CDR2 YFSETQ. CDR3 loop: CASSLAPIGRETQYF. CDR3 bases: TGCGCCAGCAGCTTGGCCCCAATTGGGCGAGAGACCCAGTACTTC.

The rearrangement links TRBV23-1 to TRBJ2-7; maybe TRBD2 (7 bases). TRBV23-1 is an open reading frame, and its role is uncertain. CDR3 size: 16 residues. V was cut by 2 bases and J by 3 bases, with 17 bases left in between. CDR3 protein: CASSQRKGGVHYEQYF. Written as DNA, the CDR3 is TGCGCCAGCAGTCAAAGAAAAGGGGGGGTGCACTACGAGCAGTACTTC.

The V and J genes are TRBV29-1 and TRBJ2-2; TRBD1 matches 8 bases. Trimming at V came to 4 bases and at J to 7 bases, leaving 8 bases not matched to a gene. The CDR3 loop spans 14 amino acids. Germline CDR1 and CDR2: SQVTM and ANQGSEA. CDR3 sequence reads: CSVGRQGISGELFF. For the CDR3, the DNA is TGCAGCGTTGGGAGACAGGGGATAAGCGGGGAGCTGTTTTTT.

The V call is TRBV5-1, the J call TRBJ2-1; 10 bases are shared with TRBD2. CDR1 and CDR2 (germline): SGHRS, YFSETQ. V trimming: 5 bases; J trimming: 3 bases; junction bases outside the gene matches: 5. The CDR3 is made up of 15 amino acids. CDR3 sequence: CASRPTSGVYNEQFF. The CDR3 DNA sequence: TGCGCCAGCAGACCAACTAGCGGGGTCTACAATGAGCAGTTCTTC.

CDR3 in DNA: TGTGCCACCAGCAGAGGCCGGTTTGGAAGCGCTACGGAAGCGGGAGGGTTGGGTGAGCAGTACTTC. Protein: CATSRGRFGSATEAGGLGEQYF. The chain combines TRBV15 with TRBJ2-7, with 10 bases identical to TRBD2. The CDR3 covers 22 residues. Germline lookup yields CDR1 LNHNV and CDR2 YYDKDF (reference sequence). The V gene end was trimmed by 1 base and the J gene end by 7 bases; junction bases not matched to a gene: 28.

CDR3 in amino acids: CASSLDIGQSIKNYGYTF. In DNA form, the CDR3 reads TGTGCCAGCAGCTTGGATATAGGACAGAGCATCAAAAACTATGGCTACACCTTC. The chain has TRBV5-4 and TRBJ1-2, with D perhaps TRBD1 (6 bases). Germline V lookup: CDR1 SGHNT, CDR2 YYREEE (reference sequence). This CDR3 region has 18 residues. V lost 0 bases and J 2 bases, leaving 20 bases between the germline ends.

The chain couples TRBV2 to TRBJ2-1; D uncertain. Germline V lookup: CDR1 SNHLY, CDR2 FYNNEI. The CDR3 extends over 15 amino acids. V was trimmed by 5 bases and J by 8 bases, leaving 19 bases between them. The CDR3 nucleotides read TGTGCCAGCAGTCGGTCCTCCCAGGTACTTGATGAGCAGTTCTTC. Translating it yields CASSRSSQVLDEQFF.

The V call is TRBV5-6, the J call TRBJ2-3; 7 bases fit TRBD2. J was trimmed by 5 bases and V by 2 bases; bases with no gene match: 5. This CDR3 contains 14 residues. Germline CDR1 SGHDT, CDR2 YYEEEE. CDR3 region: CASSFGGGRDTQYF. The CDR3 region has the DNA TGTGCCAGCAGCTTTGGGGGAGGGAGAGATACGCAGTATTTT.

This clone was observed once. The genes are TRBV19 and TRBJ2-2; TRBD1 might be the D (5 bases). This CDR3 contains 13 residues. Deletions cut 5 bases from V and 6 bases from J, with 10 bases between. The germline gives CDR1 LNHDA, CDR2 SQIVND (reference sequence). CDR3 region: CASSQRGPGELFF. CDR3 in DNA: TGTGCCAGTAGTCAAAGGGGTCCCGGGGAGCTGTTTTTT.

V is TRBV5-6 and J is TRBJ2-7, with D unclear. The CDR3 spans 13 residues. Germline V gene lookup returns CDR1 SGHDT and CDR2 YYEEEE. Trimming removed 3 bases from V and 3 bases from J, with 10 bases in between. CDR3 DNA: TGTGCCAGCAGCTCAACTCGCCGCTACGAGCAGTACTTC. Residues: CASSSTRRYEQYF. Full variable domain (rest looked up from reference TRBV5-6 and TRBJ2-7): DAGVTQSPTHLIKTRGQQVTLRCSPKSGHDTVSWYQQALGQGPQFIFQYYEEEERQRGNFPDRFSGHQFPNYSSELNVNALLLGDSALYLCASSSTRRYEQYFGPGTRLTVT.

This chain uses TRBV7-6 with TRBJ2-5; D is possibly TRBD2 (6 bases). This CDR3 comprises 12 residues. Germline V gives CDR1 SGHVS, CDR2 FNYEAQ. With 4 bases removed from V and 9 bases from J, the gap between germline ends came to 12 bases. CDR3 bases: TGTGCCAGCAGCTCCAACGGCGGGGCCCAGTACTTC. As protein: CASSSNGGAQYF.

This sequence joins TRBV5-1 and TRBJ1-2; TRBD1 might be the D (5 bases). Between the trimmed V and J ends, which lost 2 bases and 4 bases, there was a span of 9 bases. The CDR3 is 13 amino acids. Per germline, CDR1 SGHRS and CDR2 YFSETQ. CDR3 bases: TGCGCCAGCAGCTTCGACAGTACCTATGGCTACACCTTC. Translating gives CASSFDSTYGYTF.

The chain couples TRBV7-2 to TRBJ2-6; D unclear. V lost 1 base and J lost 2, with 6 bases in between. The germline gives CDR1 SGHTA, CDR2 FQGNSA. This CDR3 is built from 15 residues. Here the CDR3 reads CASSLGATGANVLTF. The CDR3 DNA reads TGTGCCAGCAGCTTAGGGGCTACTGGGGCCAACGTCCTGACTTTC.

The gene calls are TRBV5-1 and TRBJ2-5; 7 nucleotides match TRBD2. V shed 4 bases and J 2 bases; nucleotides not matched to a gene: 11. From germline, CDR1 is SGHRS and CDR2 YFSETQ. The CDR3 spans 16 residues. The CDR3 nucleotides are TGCGCCAGCAGCCCGGGGACTACGGGGGGACAAGAGACCCAGTACTTC. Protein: CASSPGTTGGQETQYF.

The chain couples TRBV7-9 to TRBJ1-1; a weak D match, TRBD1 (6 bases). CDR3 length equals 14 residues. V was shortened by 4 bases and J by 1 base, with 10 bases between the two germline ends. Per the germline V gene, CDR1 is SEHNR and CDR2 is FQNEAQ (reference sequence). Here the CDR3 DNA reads TGTGCCAGCAGCTCCAGGGGCCGGAACACTGAAGCTTTCTTT. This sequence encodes CASSSRGRNTEAFF.

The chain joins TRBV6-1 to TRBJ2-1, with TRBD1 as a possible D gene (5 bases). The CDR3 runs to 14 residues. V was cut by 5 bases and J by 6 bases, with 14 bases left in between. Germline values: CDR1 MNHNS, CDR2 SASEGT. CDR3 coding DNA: TGTGCCAGCAGTTCAGGGATATATGGCAATGAGCAGTTCTTC. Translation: CASSSGIYGNEQFF.

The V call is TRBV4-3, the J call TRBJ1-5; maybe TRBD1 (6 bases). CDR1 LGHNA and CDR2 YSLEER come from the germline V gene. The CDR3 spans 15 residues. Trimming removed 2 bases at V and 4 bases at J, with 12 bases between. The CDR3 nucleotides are TGCGCCAGCAGCCAAAGTCGACAGGCTAATCAGCCCCAGCATTTT. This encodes CASSQSRQANQPQHF.

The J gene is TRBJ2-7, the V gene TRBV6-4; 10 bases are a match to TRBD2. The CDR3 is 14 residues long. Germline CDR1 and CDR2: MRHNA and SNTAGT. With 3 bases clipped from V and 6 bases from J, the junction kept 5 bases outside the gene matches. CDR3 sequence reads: CASSEGSGRTEQYF. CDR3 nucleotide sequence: TGTGCCAGCAGTGAGGGTAGCGGGAGGACCGAGCAGTACTTC.

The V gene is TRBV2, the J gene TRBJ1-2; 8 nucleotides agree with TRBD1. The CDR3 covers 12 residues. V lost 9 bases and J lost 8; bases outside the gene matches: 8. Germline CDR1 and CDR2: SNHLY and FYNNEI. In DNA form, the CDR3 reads TGTGCCAGTTCCGAAGCAGGGGGCGGCTACACCTTC. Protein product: CASSEAGGGYTF.

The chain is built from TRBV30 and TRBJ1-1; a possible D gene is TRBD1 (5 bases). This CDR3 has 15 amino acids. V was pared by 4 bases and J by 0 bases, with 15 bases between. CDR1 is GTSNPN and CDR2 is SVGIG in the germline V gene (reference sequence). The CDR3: CAWIPRASLNTEAFF. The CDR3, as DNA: TGTGCCTGGATTCCCAGGGCTTCGTTGAACACTGAAGCTTTCTTT.

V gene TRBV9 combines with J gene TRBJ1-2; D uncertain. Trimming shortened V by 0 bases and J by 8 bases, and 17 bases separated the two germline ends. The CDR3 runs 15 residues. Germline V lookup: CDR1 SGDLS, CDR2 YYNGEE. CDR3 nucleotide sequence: TGTGCCAGCAGCGTAGGCGTCTACCGGGGAGTAGGCTACACCTTC. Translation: CASSVGVYRGVGYTF.

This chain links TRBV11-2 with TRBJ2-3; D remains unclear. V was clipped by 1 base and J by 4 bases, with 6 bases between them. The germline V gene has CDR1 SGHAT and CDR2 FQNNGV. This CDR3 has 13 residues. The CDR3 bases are TGTGCCAGCAGCTTAGGAGCCGCAGATACGCAGTATTTT. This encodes CASSLGAADTQYF.